Below, 26 T cell receptor beta chains from the same sample are listed, as sequenced in a study of blood T cell repertoires in COVID-19. The protocol was immunoSEQ multiplex PCR, while the TCRdb copy is restricted to in-frame clones and leaves out a portion. The sample contains about 70,000 clones, around four fifths of which appear only once. The sequencing sample was made of peripheral blood. These receptors all come from an older woman with acute or convalescent COVID-19.

The V and J genes are TRBV11-2 and TRBJ2-1; 14 bases align to TRBD2. The length of the CDR3 is 15 residues. Germline assignment: CDR1 SGHAT and CDR2 FQNNGV. V was clipped by 3 bases and J by 10 bases; unmatched bases: 5. Written as DNA, the CDR3 is TGTGCCAGCAGCTTGGGGACTAGCGGGGGCCGGGAGCAGTTCTTC. Translation: CASSLGTSGGREQFF.

This chain links TRBV19 with TRBJ1-5; the match to TRBD1 covers 11 bases. Germline loops: CDR1 LNHDA, CDR2 SQIVND (reference sequence). The CDR3 spans 14 residues. J gave up 7 bases and V 6 bases, and 5 bases lay outside the gene matches. This CDR3 is CASSGTGGLQPQHF. Here the CDR3 DNA reads TGTGCCAGTAGCGGGACAGGGGGTCTACAGCCCCAGCATTTT.

V is TRBV15 and J is TRBJ1-5; maybe TRBD1 (5 bases). Trimming cost V 1 base and J 0 bases, with 7 bases left between them. The CDR3 totals 15 residues. From germline, CDR1 is LNHNV and CDR2 YYDKDF (reference sequence). This chain's CDR3 is CATSRGTSSNQPQHF. The CDR3 DNA reads TGTGCCACCAGCAGAGGGACATCTAGCAATCAGCCCCAGCATTTT.

The J gene is TRBJ2-5, the V gene TRBV5-1; D call uncertain. The CDR3 consists of 14 residues. The germline V gene encodes CDR1 SGHRS and CDR2 YFSETQ. V was shortened by 0 bases and J by 2 bases, with 8 bases between the two germline ends. The CDR3 coding sequence is TGCGCCAGCAGCTTGGACTTACGACAAGAGACCCAGTACTTC. Encoded protein: CASSLDLRQETQYF.

The rearrangement joins TRBV3-1 (or the pseudogene TRBV3-2) to TRBJ1-1; 7 positions agree with TRBD1. Unmatched junction bases numbered 5, after V lost 2 bases and J lost 11 bases. From germline, CDR1 is LGHDT and CDR2 YNNKEL (reference sequence). The CDR3 contains 12 residues. CDR3 amino acids: CASSQIDRAAFF. The CDR3 bases are TGTGCCAGCAGCCAAATAGACAGGGCGGCTTTCTTT.

This clone was counted only a few times. The chain employs TRBV19 and TRBJ2-4, with 9 bases identical to TRBD1. The CDR3 totals 17 residues. The germline gives CDR1 LNHDA, CDR2 SQIVND (reference sequence). With 3 bases clipped from V and 0 bases from J, the junction kept 6 bases outside the gene matches. The CDR3 reads CASSIGQGTQAKNIQYF. In DNA, the CDR3 is TGTGCCAGTAGTATTGGACAGGGGACCCAAGCCAAAAACATTCAGTACTTC.

This clone was detected a few times. The genes are TRBV4-1 and TRBJ1-3, with a weak D call TRBD1 (6 bases). Germline lookup yields CDR1 MGHRA and CDR2 YSYEKL. V lost 4 bases, J lost 1 base, and 17 bases lay in between. CDR3 length: 17 amino acids. Written as DNA, the CDR3 is TGCGCCAGCAGCCCGACAGTTACTAGGGGGTCTGGAAACACCATATATTTT. It specifies CASSPTVTRGSGNTIYF.

The chain carries TRBV5-4 and TRBJ2-1, with D possibly being TRBD2 (6 bases). Germline V gene data show CDR1 as SGHNT and CDR2 as YYREEE (reference sequence). V lost 2 bases and J lost 9, with 21 bases in between. There are 16 residues in the CDR3. The CDR3 sequence is CASSFGTQGVLSEQFF. CDR3 nucleotides: TGTGCCAGCAGCTTCGGGACTCAGGGTGTGTTAAGTGAGCAGTTCTTC.

This clone has a single count. The V call is TRBV28, the J call TRBJ2-7; no definite D call. This CDR3 is 11 amino acids long. Germline CDR1 MDHEN, CDR2 SYDVKM. Trimming left V 8 bases short and J 2 bases short, with 7 bases between. The CDR3 protein is CASHSTYEQYF. The DNA for the CDR3 is TGTGCCAGCCACTCCACCTACGAGCAGTACTTC.

The chain joins TRBV12-3 or TRBV12-4 to TRBJ1-5, with a possible D match to TRBD1 (5 bases). This CDR3 contains 13 residues. The ends were cut back, 7 bases at V and 2 bases at J, with 9 bases in the middle. The CDR3 nucleotides are TGTGCCAGCACCAGGGAGGGCAATCAGCCCCAGCATTTT. This translates into CASTREGNQPQHF.

The chain links TRBV10-3 to TRBJ1-5; D might be TRBD1 (5 bases). CDR1 ENHRY and CDR2 SYGVKD come from the germline V gene. This CDR3 has 15 amino acids. Trimming left V 2 bases short and J 6 bases short, with 14 bases between. The CDR3 reads CAISEESGKFQPQHF. The CDR3 DNA follows: TGTGCCATCAGTGAGGAGTCAGGGAAATTTCAGCCCCAGCATTTT.

The chain is built from TRBV5-5 and TRBJ1-5, with 7 bases identical to TRBD1. Germline V gene sequence: CDR1 SGHKS, CDR2 YYEKEE (reference sequence). This CDR3 region has 16 residues. J was trimmed by 0 bases and V by 4 bases; bases with no gene match: 7. This CDR3 is CASSPLQGVSNQPQHF. The CDR3 region has the DNA TGTGCCAGCAGCCCCCTCCAGGGGGTTAGCAATCAGCCCCAGCATTTT.

The CDR3 is CASSQSRSGGAGETQYF. The DNA of the CDR3 is TGTGCCAGCAGCCAGTCCCGTAGCGGGGGGGCGGGAGAGACCCAGTACTTC. The chain combines TRBV4-2 with TRBJ2-5; TRBD2 aligns across 11 bases. This CDR3 has 17 residues. With V trimmed by 3 bases and J by 4 bases, 10 bases remained unmatched. Looked up from germline, CDR1 is LGHNA and CDR2 is YNFKEQ.

The chain couples TRBV15 to TRBJ1-2; no reliable D call. The length of the CDR3 is 13 residues. The V and J ends lost 4 bases and 10 bases respectively, with 16 bases between them. The germline V gene has CDR1 LNHNV and CDR2 YYDKDF (reference sequence). CDR3 sequence reads: CATSTSSRGFYTF. CDR3 nucleotides: TGTGCCACCAGCACATCTTCTAGAGGATTCTACACCTTC.

Worth noting for this clone: One junction end disagrees with the germline gene, perhaps due to a read error. The chain carries TRBV11-2 and TRBJ2-2; 9 bases line up with TRBD1. This CDR3 is built from 17 residues. Germline V gene sequence: CDR1 SGHAT, CDR2 FQNNGV. The CDR3 sequence: CASSLDQNRGRTGELFF. For the CDR3, the DNA is TGTGCCAGCAGCCTAGACCAAAACAGGGGGCGCACCGGGGAGCTGTTTTTT. Full variable domain (remainder filled in from reference TRBV11-2 and TRBJ2-2): EAGVAQSPRYKIIEKRQSVAFWCNPISGHATLYWYQQILGQGPKLLIQFQNNGVVDDSQLPKDRFSAERLKGVDSTLKIQPAKLEDSAVYLCASSLDQNRGRTGELFFGEGSRLTVL.

The V call is TRBV4-2, the J call TRBJ2-5; 11 bases align to TRBD2. Germline trimming cut 2 bases from V and 5 bases from J; bases unmatched to any gene: 10. The V gene's germline CDR1 is LGHNA and CDR2 YNFKEQ. The CDR3 length is 17 residues. In DNA, the CDR3 is TGTGCCAGCAGCCAACCGGGACTAGCGGATTTTTCGGAGACCCAGTACTTC. Translation: CASSQPGLADFSETQYF.

CDR3 sequence (DNA): TGTGCCAGCAGCTTAACCCCCGGTGGGACCCAGTACTTC. Residues: CASSLTPGGTQYF. The chain joins TRBV7-3 to TRBJ2-5, with unresolved D. The CDR3 contains 13 residues. From germline, CDR1 is SGHTA and CDR2 FQGTGA. The V end lost 0 bases, the J end lost 7 bases, and 9 bases lay between the germline ends.

CDR3 nucleotide sequence: TGCGCCAGCAGCTTGGCGGGGGGGCCAAACACCGGGGAGCTGTTTTTT. Its protein is CASSLAGGPNTGELFF. This rearrangement joins TRBV5-1 to TRBJ2-2, with 8 bases that match TRBD2. The CDR3 consists of 16 residues. Trimming at V came to 0 bases and at J to 2 bases, leaving 3 bases not matched to a gene. Germline V lookup: CDR1 SGHRS, CDR2 YFSETQ.

V and J are TRBV19 and TRBJ2-1; 13 positions agree with TRBD2. The germline V gene has CDR1 LNHDA and CDR2 SQIVND (reference sequence). V was clipped by 5 bases and J by 2 bases; unmatched bases: 3. This CDR3 spans 16 amino acids. This CDR3 reads CASSSGLAGAYNEQFF. CDR3 in DNA: TGTGCCAGTAGTTCTGGACTAGCGGGAGCCTACAATGAGCAGTTCTTC. The whole variable domain, filled in from reference TRBV19 and TRBJ2-1, reads DGGITQSPKYLFRKEGQNVTLSCEQNLNHDAMYWYRQDPGQGLRLIYYSQIVNDFQKGDIAEGYSVSREKKESFPLTVTSAQKNPTAFYLCASSSGLAGAYNEQFFGPGTRLTVL.

V is TRBV19 and J is TRBJ2-1; 15 bases are shared with TRBD2. V shed 6 bases and J 7 bases; nucleotides not matched to a gene: 13. This CDR3 is built from 18 residues. CDR1 and CDR2 (germline): LNHDA, SQIVND (reference sequence). Here the CDR3 reads CASSFETGTSGRRNEQFF. CDR3 in DNA: TGTGCCAGTAGCTTCGAAACCGGGACTAGCGGGAGGAGGAATGAGCAGTTCTTC.

As DNA, the CDR3 is TGCGCCAGCAGCCGGACTAGCGGGTCCCGGTCTGGGGCCAACGTCCTGACTTTC. It is translated as CASSRTSGSRSGANVLTF. The J gene is TRBJ2-6, the V gene TRBV5-1; 11 nucleotides align to TRBD2. The CDR3 consists of 18 residues. Germline-derived CDR1 and CDR2 are SGHRS and YFSETQ. V shed 4 bases, J shed 1 base, and the junction held 7 bases outside the gene matches.

V usage is TRBV12-3 or TRBV12-4 and J usage is TRBJ1-1; tentative D call: TRBD1 (6 bases). V lost 6 bases and J lost 10, with 18 bases in between. The CDR3 contains 13 residues. CDR3 DNA sequence: TGTGCCAGCAGACCCAGCCGACAGGACGCAGCTTTCTTT. It encodes CASRPSRQDAAFF.

V and J are TRBV28 and TRBJ1-3; D is undetermined. V was shortened by 2 bases and J by 0 bases, with 5 bases between the two germline ends. CDR3 size: 14 residues. Germline loops: CDR1 MDHEN, CDR2 SYDVKM. CDR3 region: CASSLQYSGNTIYF. The CDR3 DNA is TGTGCCAGCAGTTTACAGTACTCTGGAAACACCATATATTTT. The entire variable domain, with the rest obtained from reference TRBV28 and TRBJ1-3, is as follows: DVKVTQSSRYLVKRTGEKVFLECVQDMDHENMFWYRQDPGLGLRLIYFSYDVKMKEKGDIPEGYSVSREKKERFSLILESASTNQTSMYLCASSLQYSGNTIYFGEGSWLTVV.

This clone turned up a few times. The gene calls are TRBV19 and TRBJ2-1; 7 bases align to TRBD2. There are 15 residues in the CDR3. Germline values: CDR1 LNHDA, CDR2 SQIVND (reference sequence). The CDR3 loop is CACRGGGGVGNEQFF. The CDR3 region has the DNA TGTGCATGCCGGGGTGGCGGGGGAGTTGGAAATGAGCAGTTCTTC.

The V gene is TRBV6-5, the J gene TRBJ1-2; no clear D. Germline assignment: CDR1 MNHEY and CDR2 SVGAGI. V was trimmed by 0 bases and J by 0 bases, leaving 8 bases between them. The CDR3 is 15 amino acids. This CDR3 is CASSYSPDTNYGYTF. In DNA form, the CDR3 reads TGTGCCAGCAGTTACTCCCCCGACACTAACTATGGCTACACCTTC.

This rearrangement joins TRBV28 to TRBJ1-1; D is undetermined. The CDR3 contains 11 residues. Trimming left V 3 bases short and J 3 bases short, with 2 bases between. The germline gives CDR1 MDHEN, CDR2 SYDVKM. The CDR3 protein is CASSFYTEAFF. CDR3 nucleotide sequence: TGTGCCAGCAGTTTCTACACTGAAGCTTTCTTT. The whole variable domain, remainder taken from reference TRBV28 and TRBJ1-1, is DVKVTQSSRYLVKRTGEKVFLECVQDMDHENMFWYRQDPGLGLRLIYFSYDVKMKEKGDIPEGYSVSREKKERFSLILESASTNQTSMYLCASSFYTEAFFGQGTRLTVV.